Following are 26 T cell receptor beta chains from one sample sequenced in a study of persistence of HIV-infected CD4 T cells. Lysates of CMV-infected fibroblasts at 9 to 10 ug/mL stimulated these cells. Sorted nonresponding memory CD4+ T cells were CD40L-negative, CD69-negative, CD45RO-high. The immunoSEQ assay was version 4, run in survey mode. The protocol was immunoSEQ multiplex PCR, while the TCRdb copy is restricted to in-frame clones and leaves out a portion. The table has 45,000 to 55,000 clones, approximately 72% seen once. These receptors' antigens are unknown. The sequencing here drew on CD4+ T cells sorted from PBMCs after approximately 19-hour stimulation, taken from a patient who received antiretroviral therapy. The receptors originated from an adult man with HIV who was CMV-seropositive.

This chain uses TRBV28 with TRBJ1-4; no clear D. The CDR3 totals 16 residues. Germline V gene sequence: CDR1 MDHEN, CDR2 SYDVKM. Trimming shortened V by 4 bases and J by 2 bases, and 14 bases separated the two germline ends. In DNA form, the CDR3 reads TGTGCCAGCAGTTCCCCCGGGCCCATGACTAATGAAAAACTGTTTTTT. Amino acid sequence: CASSSPGPMTNEKLFF.

This chain joins TRBV6-6 and TRBJ2-5, with 15 bases that match TRBD2. The CDR3 contains 18 residues. Germline V gene sequence: CDR1 MNHNY, CDR2 SVGAGI (reference sequence). J gave up 1 base and V 5 bases, and 8 bases lay outside the gene matches. In DNA form, the CDR3 reads TGTGCCAGCAGTCGAAAGTGGACTAGCGGGGGGGCCCAAGAGACCCAGTACTTC. This translates into CASSRKWTSGGAQETQYF.

This rearrangement joins TRBV7-2 to TRBJ2-6; D is unclear. This CDR3 comprises 16 residues. The V and J ends lost 2 bases and 2 bases respectively, with 10 bases between them. The germline V gene encodes CDR1 SGHTA and CDR2 FQGNSA. CDR3 bases: TGTGCCAGCAGCTTACTTGGGGATACTGGGGCCAACGTCCTGACTTTC. Its protein is CASSLLGDTGANVLTF.

This rearrangement joins TRBV7-9 to TRBJ2-5; D may correspond to TRBD1 or TRBD2 (7 bases each). V was cut by 5 bases and J by 1 base, with 14 bases left in between. The CDR3 totals 15 residues. Per the germline V gene, CDR1 is SEHNR and CDR2 is FQNEAQ (reference sequence). The CDR3 coding sequence is TGTGCCAGCAGCCCACCAGGGGGGGTCCAAGAGACCCAGTACTTC. This codes for CASSPPGGVQETQYF.

The chain employs TRBV5-4 and TRBJ1-2; D gene unclear. Germline lookup yields CDR1 SGHNT and CDR2 YYREEE (reference sequence). Trimming took off 1 base at V and 0 bases at J, with 13 bases between the two ends. The CDR3 runs to 16 residues. The CDR3 bases are TGTGCCAGCAGCTTGAGGCTTCCTCTGGCTAACTATGGCTACACCTTC. Its protein product is CASSLRLPLANYGYTF.

J is TRBJ1-4 and V is TRBV3-1 (or the pseudogene TRBV3-2); D gene uncertain. This CDR3 has 16 residues. V gave up 4 bases and J gave up 0 bases, with 12 bases separating them. Germline V gives CDR1 LGHDT, CDR2 YNNKEL (reference sequence). CDR3: CASSRGKTATNEKLFF. CDR3 in DNA: TGTGCCAGCAGCCGAGGAAAGACGGCAACTAATGAAAAACTGTTTTTT.

This clone turned up a few times. This sequence joins TRBV7-2 and TRBJ1-2, with D tentatively TRBD1 (5 bases). This CDR3 has 14 amino acids. The V gene lost 1 base and the J gene lost 4 bases, with 10 bases spanning the gap. Germline V gene data show CDR1 as SGHTA and CDR2 as FQGNSA. The CDR3 reads CASSLGRDGYGYTF. CDR3 DNA: TGTGCCAGCAGCTTAGGCAGGGACGGCTATGGCTACACCTTC.

This clone was counted a few times. The chain carries TRBV7-8 and TRBJ1-2, with D unresolved. There are 14 residues in the CDR3. Germline V gives CDR1 SGHVS, CDR2 FQNEAQ. V was cut by 1 base and J by 2 bases, with 8 bases left in between. CDR3 residues: CASSLGGSNYGYTF. The CDR3 DNA is TGTGCCAGCAGCTTAGGGGGATCCAACTATGGCTACACCTTC.

In DNA form, the CDR3 reads TGTGCCAGCAGCGGAAGGAGAGGCAATCAGCCCCAGCATTTT. Its protein product is CASSGRRGNQPQHF. The J gene is TRBJ1-5, the V gene TRBV2; D is unclear. Trimming left V 6 bases short and J 2 bases short, with 11 bases between. There are 14 residues in the CDR3. Germline V gene lookup returns CDR1 SNHLY and CDR2 FYNNEI.

CDR3 sequence: CASSIPGTGGYNEQFF. The CDR3 DNA follows: TGTGCCAGCAGCATTCCCGGGACAGGGGGTTACAATGAGCAGTTCTTC. The chain combines TRBV27 with TRBJ2-1; 11 bases line up with TRBD1. Germline assignment: CDR1 MNHEY and CDR2 SMNVEV (reference sequence). This CDR3 is 16 amino acids long. V shed 6 bases, J shed 4 bases, and the junction held 8 bases outside the gene matches.

The chain employs TRBV18 and TRBJ1-2; weak D call: TRBD1 (6 bases). V gave up 5 bases and J gave up 3 bases, with 13 bases separating them. This CDR3 is 14 amino acids long. Germline assignment: CDR1 KGHSH and CDR2 LQKENI. In nucleotides, the CDR3 is TGTGCCAGCTCATCTGAGACAGGAGACTATGGCTACACCTTC. This codes for CASSSETGDYGYTF.

This clone was counted a single time. The chain uses TRBV7-8 and TRBJ1-2; D gene uncertain. Between the trimmed V and J ends, which lost 2 bases and 4 bases, there was a span of 11 bases. The CDR3 extends over 14 amino acids. Germline CDR1 SGHVS, CDR2 FQNEAQ. In DNA form, the CDR3 reads TGTGCCAGCAGCTTACGGGTGGCAGCCTATGGCTACACCTTC. Translated: CASSLRVAAYGYTF. Full variable domain (outside the CDR3, taken from reference TRBV7-8 and TRBJ1-2): GAGVSQSPRYKVAKRGQDVALRCDPISGHVSLFWYQQALGQGPEFLTYFQNEAQLDKSGLPSDRFFAERPEGSVSTLKIQRTQQEDSAVYLCASSLRVAAYGYTFGSGTRLTVV.

This rearrangement joins TRBV30 to TRBJ1-5, with TRBD1 matching over 7 bases. CDR1 and CDR2 from the germline V gene are GTSNPN and SVGIG (reference sequence). The V gene end was trimmed by 1 base and the J gene end by 2 bases; junction bases not matched to a gene: 11. CDR3 length equals 17 residues. The CDR3 DNA sequence: TGTGCCTGGAGTGCTCACAGGGGTTCGATAGGCAATCAGCCCCAGCATTTT. It specifies CAWSAHRGSIGNQPQHF.

The chain carries TRBV19 and TRBJ1-1; weak D call: TRBD1 (5 bases). The V gene lost 3 bases and the J gene lost 6 bases, with 8 bases spanning the gap. CDR3 length: 12 residues. Germline lookup yields CDR1 LNHDA and CDR2 SQIVND (reference sequence). The CDR3 loop is CASSIGTAEAFF. The CDR3 region has the DNA TGTGCCAGTAGTATTGGGACGGCTGAAGCTTTCTTT.

The chain employs TRBV4-2 and TRBJ1-4; 10 bases fit TRBD1. This CDR3 has 16 residues. V shed 2 bases, J shed 6 bases, and the junction held 6 bases outside the gene matches. The germline CDR1 and CDR2 sequences are LGHNA and YNFKEQ. For the CDR3, the DNA is TGTGCCAGCAGCCAACCCGGGACAGGGGTTGATGAAAAACTGTTTTTT. This encodes CASSQPGTGVDEKLFF.

The chain carries TRBV3-1 (or the pseudogene TRBV3-2) and TRBJ1-1; D unresolved. Trimming took off 1 base at V and 1 base at J, with 4 bases between the two ends. The CDR3 extends over 13 amino acids. Germline-derived CDR1 and CDR2 are LGHDT and YNNKEL (reference sequence). This CDR3 reads CASSQAANTEAFF. DNA for the CDR3: TGTGCCAGCAGCCAAGCGGCGAACACTGAAGCTTTCTTT.

The gene calls are TRBV7-2 and TRBJ2-3; D is uncertain. This CDR3 has 15 residues. V was shortened by 5 bases and J by 4 bases, with 16 bases between the two germline ends. In germline, CDR1 is SGHTA, CDR2 FQGNSA. The CDR3 is CASSPMWGVSDTQYF. The CDR3 nucleotides read TGTGCCAGCAGCCCTATGTGGGGTGTTTCAGATACGCAGTATTTT.

In its sample, this clone was seen a few times. The chain links TRBV7-8 to TRBJ2-6; 8 bases are shared with TRBD1. V shed 7 bases, J shed 0 bases, and the junction held 11 bases outside the gene matches. The length of the CDR3 is 18 residues. CDR1 is SGHVS, CDR2 FQNEAQ, per germline. DNA of the CDR3: TGTGCCAGCATCTCGACAGGGGTTCCGATCTCTGGGGCCAACGTCCTGACTTTC. Protein: CASISTGVPISGANVLTF.

This clone was counted a single time. This chain uses TRBV30 with TRBJ1-2, with D unresolved. Germline V lookup: CDR1 GTSNPN, CDR2 SVGIG (reference sequence). CDR3 length: 13 amino acids. The V gene lost 2 bases and the J gene lost 8 bases, with 15 bases spanning the gap. The CDR3 is CAWSRTAAQGYTF. The CDR3 coding sequence is TGTGCCTGGAGTAGGACGGCCGCCCAGGGCTACACCTTC.

For this clone: Germline and junction disagree at one end, which may indicate a read error. The chain uses TRBV7-9 and TRBJ2-1; 9 positions match TRBD2. CDR1 is SEHNR and CDR2 is FQNEAQ in the germline V gene (reference sequence). The CDR3 spans 17 residues. The CDR3 sequence: CASSNLRGGLAYDEQFF. CDR3 DNA sequence: TGTGCCAGCAGCAATCTCAGGGGGGGACTAGCCTACGATGAGCAGTTCTTC.

The rearrangement joins TRBV2 to TRBJ2-7; 8 bases align to TRBD2. From germline, CDR1 is SNHLY and CDR2 FYNNEI. The CDR3 is 15 amino acids. Germline trimming cut 1 base from V and 6 bases from J; bases unmatched to any gene: 8. Here the CDR3 DNA reads TGTGCCAGCAGTGAAGAGGGCGGGAGGTTTGGCGAGCAGTACTTC. Encoded protein: CASSEEGGRFGEQYF.

The chain combines TRBV19 with TRBJ2-7; 8 bases agree with TRBD2. The J segment lost 2 bases and the V segment lost 10 bases, leaving 10 bases of the junction unmatched. This CDR3 region has 14 residues. Germline V CDR1 and CDR2: LNHDA, SQIVND (reference sequence). CDR3 amino acids: CATSSSGGTYEQYF. Written as DNA, the CDR3 is TGTGCCACCTCATCATCGGGGGGGACCTACGAGCAGTACTTC.

V and J are TRBV5-5 and TRBJ1-6; D not resolved. The CDR3 totals 13 residues. Germline V gene lookup returns CDR1 SGHKS and CDR2 YYEKEE (reference sequence). The V end was cut by 5 bases, the J end by 10 bases, with 13 bases between. Written as DNA, the CDR3 is TGTGCCAGCAGTTCCGAGGGTGGGTCACCCCTCCACTTT. Its protein is CASSSEGGSPLHF.

The V call is TRBV4-3, the J call TRBJ2-3, with 10 nucleotides matching TRBD2. V gave up 0 bases and J gave up 3 bases; unmatched junction bases: 6. Germline CDR1 is LGHNA and CDR2 is YSLEER. The CDR3 loop spans 17 amino acids. This CDR3 is CASSQESSGRLTDTQYF. CDR3 in DNA: TGCGCCAGCAGCCAAGAGTCTAGCGGGAGACTAACAGATACGCAGTATTTT.

The V gene is TRBV19, the J gene TRBJ2-7; either TRBD1 or TRBD2 may supply D (5 bases each). This CDR3 region has 13 residues. Germline V gene data show CDR1 as LNHDA and CDR2 as SQIVND (reference sequence). The V end was cut by 7 bases, the J end by 2 bases, with 12 bases between. CDR3 loop: CASNEGRTYEQYF. CDR3 in DNA: TGTGCCAGTAACGAGGGACGGACCTACGAGCAGTACTTC. Supplemented by reference TRBV19 and TRBJ2-7, the full variable domain reads DGGITQSPKYLFRKEGQNVTLSCEQNLNHDAMYWYRQDPGQGLRLIYYSQIVNDFQKGDIAEGYSVSREKKESFPLTVTSAQKNPTAFYLCASNEGRTYEQYFGPGTRLTVT.

CDR3 sequence reads: CATSSADRTTGELFF. The DNA of the CDR3 is TGTGCCACCAGTTCAGCGGACAGGACCACCGGGGAGCTGTTTTTT. The chain joins TRBV24-1 to TRBJ2-2; 7 nucleotides align to TRBD1. Germline CDR1 is KGHDR and CDR2 is SFDVKD. This CDR3 spans 15 amino acids. The junction had 7 bases not matched to a gene; V was cut back by 6 bases and J by 4 bases.